The 28 T cell receptor beta chains given below trace back to one sample, sequenced in a study of breast tumors, draining lymph nodes, adjacent tissues. TCRdb re-derived calls from the multiplex PCR reads in MiXCR, one entry per CDR3 protein. The data hold roughly 120,000 distinct CDR3 sequences, with roughly 21% observed a single time. Axillary draining lymph nodes of breast cancer patients supplied the node samples. Material: axillary lymph node tissue. The receptor source for this set is a female donor with breast cancer. Some clones in this sample may be carry-over from other donors' samples.

A remark on this clonotype: Just one base apart from a much larger clone, this may be a read error. The conserved phenylalanine or tryptophan normally closing the CDR3 is absent here, so this likely arose from a read error. In DNA, the CDR3 is TGTGCCAGCCATAAAAGCGGGACCTACGAGCAGTACCTC. Amino acid sequence: CASHKSGTYEQYL. The V and J genes are TRBV6-1 and TRBJ2-7; 7 bases fit TRBD2. Germline CDR1 and CDR2: MNHNS and SASEGT. V was clipped by 8 bases and J by 2 bases; unmatched bases: 6. The CDR3 is 13 residues long.

This clonotype was detected ten times or more. The chain has TRBV6-5 and TRBJ1-2; no firm D call. Looked up from germline, CDR1 is MNHEY and CDR2 is SVGAGI. The CDR3 covers 16 residues. The ends were cut back, 0 bases at V and 0 bases at J, with 11 bases in the middle. The CDR3 region has the DNA TGTGCCAGCAGTTACTCAGGCGTGGCTTCTAACTATGGCTACACCTTC. This gives the protein CASSYSGVASNYGYTF.

A word on this clonotype: This may be a read error, as it is one base from a much larger clone. The genes are TRBV11-2 and TRBJ2-7; no reliable D call. The CDR3 length is 14 residues. Trimming cost V 4 bases and J 0 bases, with 10 bases left between them. Germline V gives CDR1 SGHAT, CDR2 FQNNGV. The CDR3 spells CASSSYPSSYEQYF. The CDR3, as DNA: TGTGCCAGCAGCTCCTACCCGAGCTCCTACGAGCAGTACTTC. Full variable domain (missing parts from reference TRBV11-2 and TRBJ2-7): EAGVAQSPRYKIIEKRQSVAFWCNPISGHATLYWYQQILGQGPKLLIQFQNNGVVDDSQLPKDRFSAERLKGVDSTLKIQPAKLEDSAVYLCASSSYPSSYEQYFGPGTRLTVT.

At least ten counts were recorded for this clonotype. The V gene is TRBV12-3 or TRBV12-4, the J gene TRBJ1-6; D is unresolved. The CDR3 is 13 amino acids. Between the trimmed V and J ends, which lost 3 bases and 5 bases, there was a span of 5 bases. The CDR3: CASSFRNNSPLHF. The CDR3, as DNA: TGTGCCAGCAGTTTTCGGAATAATTCACCCCTCCACTTT.

To note about this clonotype: A much larger clone differs from this one at a single base, so this may be a read error. The V and J genes are TRBV19 and TRBJ2-3, with a weak D call TRBD1 (5 bases). Germline CDR1 LNHDA, CDR2 SQIVND (reference sequence). This CDR3 is 11 amino acids long. This CDR3 is CATLQAGTRYF. The CDR3 nucleotides are TGTGCCACCCTACAGGCCGGTACGCGGTATTTT.

This clonotype was detected many times. The chain joins TRBV28 to TRBJ1-2; perhaps TRBD1 as D (5 bases). The CDR3 consists of 15 residues. Trimming left V 4 bases short and J 5 bases short, with 17 bases between. The germline V gene has CDR1 MDHEN and CDR2 SYDVKM. The DNA of the CDR3 is TGTGCCAGCAGTTACCGGGCTCCAAGGGGTTATGGCTACACCTTC. Its translation: CASSYRAPRGYGYTF.

This clonotype has more than one count but fewer than ten. This chain uses TRBV6-1 with TRBJ2-5; TRBD2 might be the D (5 bases). This CDR3 has 15 residues. The ends were cut back, 8 bases at V and 7 bases at J, with 23 bases in the middle. Looked up from germline, CDR1 is MNHNS and CDR2 is SASEGT. This chain's CDR3 is CASREAPKEVGTQYF. CDR3 nucleotide sequence: TGTGCCAGCCGAGAGGCGCCCAAGGAGGTGGGGACCCAGTACTTC.

There are many counts of this clonotype. The chain joins TRBV20-1 to TRBJ2-1; no clear D gene. This CDR3 region has 15 residues. The germline V and J ends were trimmed by 0 bases and 0 bases, with 9 bases remaining between them. Germline-derived CDR1 and CDR2 are DFQATT and SNEGSKA (reference sequence). Here the CDR3 reads CSAREMGTSYNEQFF. CDR3 nucleotides: TGCAGTGCTAGAGAGATGGGCACCTCCTACAATGAGCAGTTCTTC.

This clonotype was counted a few times. This sequence joins TRBV20-1 and TRBJ2-4; D possibly corresponds to TRBD1 (5 bases). Germline-derived CDR1 and CDR2 are DFQATT and SNEGSKA (reference sequence). CDR3 length: 15 amino acids. Trimming cost V 1 base and J 7 bases, with 17 bases left between them. The CDR3 is CSARVDLAKGNIQYF. The CDR3 DNA reads TGCAGTGCTAGAGTTGATTTGGCCAAGGGGAACATTCAGTACTTC.

The table lists this clonotype with many counts. The genes are TRBV10-1 and TRBJ2-3; D uncertain. The CDR3 sequence is 13 residues long. Germline loops: CDR1 WNHNN, CDR2 SYGVQD (reference sequence). The V end lost 2 bases, the J end lost 0 bases, and 3 bases lay between the germline ends. Here the CDR3 reads CASSEVSTDTQYF. The CDR3 DNA is TGCGCCAGCAGTGAGGTCAGCACAGATACGCAGTATTTT.

This clonotype was counted ten times or more. The DNA for the CDR3 is TGTGCCAGCAGCAATCCGGGGTTTTCTGAAAAACTGTTTTTT. It translates to CASSNPGFSEKLFF. The V and J genes are TRBV4-2 and TRBJ1-4; D unclear. V dropped 5 bases and J dropped 7 bases, with 14 bases sitting between them. CDR1 LGHNA and CDR2 YNFKEQ come from the germline V gene. This CDR3 is built from 14 residues.

This clonotype was seen more than once but under ten times. The rearrangement links TRBV28 to TRBJ2-3, with D possibly TRBD1 on 5 matching bases. V was shortened by 5 bases and J by 6 bases, with 12 bases between the two germline ends. The V gene's germline CDR1 is MDHEN and CDR2 SYDVKM. The CDR3 has 13 amino acids. CDR3 amino acids: CASSPGPWDTQYF. CDR3 sequence (DNA): TGTGCCAGCAGTCCAGGGCCGTGGGATACGCAGTATTTT.

As to this clonotype: A single base separates this from a much larger clone, so it may be a read error. The gene calls are TRBV5-1 and TRBJ1-4; weak D call: TRBD1 (5 bases). CDR3 length equals 16 residues. V lost 3 bases to trimming and J lost 1 base, with 13 bases between them. Germline loops: CDR1 SGHRS, CDR2 YFSETQ. Here the CDR3 DNA reads TGCGCCAGCAGCTCGGACGGGGGTGTAACTAATGAAAAACTGTTTTTT. Translating gives CASSSDGGVTNEKLFF.

For this clonotype: A much larger clone differs from this one at a single base, so this may be a read error. The CDR3 reads CASRSEGFEKLFF. CDR3 nucleotide sequence: TGCGCCAGCAGATCGGAGGGGTTTGAAAAACTGTTTTTT. V gene TRBV5-1 combines with J gene TRBJ1-4; tentative D call: TRBD1 (5 bases). CDR3 length: 13 amino acids. The germline CDR1 and CDR2 sequences are SGHRS and YFSETQ. Deletions cut 5 bases from V and 7 bases from J, with 12 bases between.

Comments on this clonotype: One junction end does not reproduce the germline sequence, and a read error may be involved. This chain links TRBV5-5 with TRBJ2-2; D might be TRBD1 (6 bases). This CDR3 has 17 amino acids. Germline V CDR1 and CDR2: SGHKS, YYEKEE (reference sequence). The CDR3 region is CASSAPTGTKNAGELFF. As DNA, the CDR3 is TGTGCCAGCAGCGCCCCGACCGGGACAAAGAACGCCGGGGAGCTGTTTTTT.

Of note for this clonotype: Given a much more abundant clone one base away, this may be a read error. This chain uses TRBV6-5 with TRBJ2-7; 9 bases are a match to TRBD1. The CDR3 contains 15 residues. Germline V CDR1 and CDR2: MNHEY, SVGAGI. Trimming took 5 bases from V and 5 from J; bases not matched to a gene: 10. The CDR3 reads CASSSAGTGFHEQYF. The CDR3 bases are TGTGCCAGCAGTAGCGCCGGGACAGGGTTCCACGAGCAGTACTTC.

Remarks on this clonotype: This may stem from a read error, because a much larger clone lies one nucleotide away. This CDR3 reads CASNLNSLKGETQYF. CDR3 DNA: TGTGCCAGCAACTTGAACTCTCTAAAAGGAGAGACCCAGTACTTC. J is TRBJ2-5 and V is TRBV7-6; D remains unclear. CDR1 is SGHVS and CDR2 is FNYEAQ in the germline V gene. This CDR3 is 15 amino acids long. Trimming stripped 7 bases from V and 4 bases from J, with 19 bases between.

This clonotype occurred a few times. V and J are TRBV6-5 and TRBJ2-1, with D possibly called TRBD1 or TRBD2 (7 bases each). The V gene's germline CDR1 is MNHEY and CDR2 SVGAGI. This CDR3 is built from 14 residues. Deletions cut 6 bases from V and 6 bases from J, with 15 bases between. CDR3 residues: CASRGGGRGNEQFF. For the CDR3, the DNA is TGTGCCAGCAGGGGAGGGGGCCGAGGCAATGAGCAGTTCTTC.

With respect to this clonotype: Since no conserved phenylalanine or tryptophan closes the CDR3, a read error is the likely cause. The DNA is omitted, as the CDR3 cannot be located on it reliably, and the CDR3 follows TCRdb's listing. The CDR3 region is CAISVNIGRNTGELFS. The rearrangement links TRBV10-3 to TRBJ2-2. Germline V gives CDR1 ENHRY, CDR2 SYGVKD. A total of 16 residues make up the CDR3, ends included.

This clonotype occurred a few times. The rearrangement links TRBV6-1 to TRBJ1-2; D call uncertain. This CDR3 has 13 amino acids. CDR1 is MNHNS, CDR2 SASEGT, per germline. Trimming removed 3 bases from V and 4 bases from J, with 9 bases in between. CDR3 in DNA: TGTGCCAGCAGTGATGCACCAATCTATGGCTACACCTTC. Protein: CASSDAPIYGYTF.

This clonotype was observed at least ten times. The chain employs TRBV20-1 and TRBJ1-4, with TRBD1 as a possible D gene (6 bases). V gave up 3 bases and J gave up 8 bases, with 16 bases separating them. The CDR3 contains 14 residues. Germline CDR1 reads DFQATT; CDR2 reads SNEGSKA (reference sequence). CDR3 residues: CSASNRQGREKLFF. DNA for the CDR3: TGCAGTGCTAGTAATCGCCAGGGGAGGGAAAAACTGTTTTTT.

At least ten counts were recorded for this clonotype. DNA for the CDR3: TGTGCCAGCAGCAATGGACTAGCGGGAAGGGAGTTCTTC. As protein: CASSNGLAGREFF. J is TRBJ2-1 and V is TRBV3-1; 12 nucleotides agree with TRBD2. This CDR3 spans 13 amino acids. V was pared by 5 bases and J by 14 bases, with 7 bases of the junction left unmatched. CDR1 LGHDT and CDR2 YNNKEL come from the germline V gene (reference sequence).

This clonotype was observed at least ten times. The chain is built from TRBV9 and TRBJ2-1; D perhaps matches TRBD1 (5 bases). Per the germline V gene, CDR1 is SGDLS and CDR2 is YYNGEE. The CDR3 is made up of 13 amino acids. Trimming pared 4 bases from V and 3 bases from J, leaving 8 bases between. CDR3 residues: CASSPDNYNEQFF. In DNA form, the CDR3 reads TGTGCCAGCAGCCCGGACAACTACAATGAGCAGTTCTTC. Complete variable domain (other parts from reference TRBV9 and TRBJ2-1): DSGVTQTPKHLITATGQRVTLRCSPRSGDLSVYWYQQSLDQGLQFLIQYYNGEERAKGNILERFSAQQFPDLHSELNLSSLELGDSALYFCASSPDNYNEQFFGPGTRLTVL.

V usage is TRBV3-1 and J usage is TRBJ1-5; perhaps TRBD1 as D (6 bases). The CDR3 totals 15 residues. The germline gives CDR1 LGHDT, CDR2 YNNKEL (reference sequence). With 1 base removed from V and 3 bases from J, the gap between germline ends came to 10 bases. The CDR3 reads CASSQAGVDNQPQHF. In DNA, the CDR3 is TGTGCCAGCAGCCAAGCAGGGGTCGACAATCAGCCCCAGCATTTT.

The table lists this clonotype with many counts. The J gene is TRBJ2-3, the V gene TRBV5-1; D possibly corresponds to TRBD2 (6 bases). Trimming pared 6 bases from V and 4 bases from J, leaving 15 bases between. This CDR3 contains 14 residues. Germline V gene lookup returns CDR1 SGHRS and CDR2 YFSETQ. The CDR3: CASNGLPPADTQYF. The CDR3 region has the DNA TGCGCCAGCAACGGACTACCCCCCGCAGATACGCAGTATTTT.

This clonotype has ten or more counts. In nucleotides, the CDR3 is TGTGCCAGCAGGCGGCTAGGCCCCACAGATACGCAGTATTTT. Translating gives CASRRLGPTDTQYF. This sequence joins TRBV5-8 and TRBJ2-3; D remains ambiguous. Germline CDR1 SGHTS, CDR2 YDEGEE. The ends were cut back, 5 bases at V and 2 bases at J, with 12 bases in the middle. This CDR3 contains 14 residues. Full variable domain (outside the CDR3, taken from reference TRBV5-8 and TRBJ2-3): EAGVTQSPTHLIKTRGQQATLRCSPISGHTSVYWYQQALGLGLQFLLWYDEGEERNRGNFPPRFSGRQFPNYSSELNVNALELEDSALYLCASRRLGPTDTQYFGPGTRLTVL.

This clonotype was counted between two and nine times. The rearrangement links TRBV28 to TRBJ2-7; 9 bases fit TRBD1. Germline values: CDR1 MDHEN, CDR2 SYDVKM. Trimming removed 8 bases from V and 1 base from J; junction bases left unmatched: 6. This CDR3 spans 14 amino acids. CDR3: CASARDRVSYEQYF. The CDR3 region has the DNA TGTGCCAGCGCCCGGGACAGGGTATCCTACGAGCAGTACTTC.

V and J are TRBV12-3 or TRBV12-4 and TRBJ2-1, with a tentative D call TRBD1 (5 bases). The CDR3 is made up of 15 amino acids. Trimming took 5 bases from V and 0 from J, leaving 11 bases between them. CDR3 protein: CASSPRTFSYNEQFF. The DNA for the CDR3 is TGTGCCAGCAGTCCCCGGACATTCTCCTACAATGAGCAGTTCTTC.